This T cell receptor beta chain was found in a study of blood T cells in healthy people across ages. CDR3 size: 16 residues. The V and J ends lost 4 bases and 3 bases, in that order; junction bases with no gene match: 5. CDR1 is SGHTA and CDR2 is FQGNSA in the germline V gene. In its sample, this clonotype was seen a few times. The second PCR ran roughly 6 to 11 cycles with a sample-barcoded 5' primer and J-beta primers. TCRdb re-called the 5' RACE reads with MiXCR, one entry per CDR3 protein. Of 870,000 or so distinct CDR3 sequences in the sample, about 28% were seen once. This TCR was recovered from a woman aged 80 or older in good health. Material for sequencing was blood. This chain uses TRBV7-2 with TRBJ1-6; 8 bases map to TRBD1. CDR3 in amino acids: CASSSTGVGYNSPLHF. Written as DNA, the CDR3 is TGTGCCAGCAGCTCGACAGGGGTAGGCTATAATTCACCCCTCCACTTT. Based on the CDR3 plus reference TRBV7-2 and TRBJ1-6, the full variable domain is GAGVSQSPSNKVTEKGKDVELRCDPISGHTALYWYRQSLGQGLEFLIYFQGNSAPDKSGLPSDRFSAERTGGSVSTLTIQRTQQEDSAVYLCASSSTGVGYNSPLHFGNGTRLTVT.